Listed here are 8 T cell receptor beta chains from one sample, sequenced in a study of blood T cell repertoires in COVID-19. Clones were read by immunoSEQ multiplex PCR, and TCRdb kept only the in-frame ones, dropping some. The data contain approximately 60,000 clones, 80% to 90% of them singletons. The sequencing input was peripheral blood. These receptors originate from an elderly man with acute or convalescent COVID-19.

A word on this clone: A read error may account for a junction end that differs from germline. The V call is TRBV19, the J call TRBJ2-2, with 8 bases matching TRBD1. This CDR3 spans 18 amino acids. In germline, CDR1 is LNHDA, CDR2 SQIVND (reference sequence). Here the CDR3 DNA reads TGTACCAGTAGTTCCCCGACTCGGACAGGGTCATGGACCGGGGAGCTGTTTTTT. Its protein product is CTSSSPTRTGSWTGELFF.

V gene TRBV6-5 combines with J gene TRBJ2-5; 10 nucleotides align to TRBD2. This CDR3 spans 13 amino acids. V was pared by 7 bases and J by 5 bases, with 4 bases of the junction left unmatched. CDR1 MNHEY and CDR2 SVGAGI come from the germline V gene. The CDR3 nucleotides are TGTGCCAGCATCAATAGCGGGGGGGAGACCCAGTACTTC. As protein: CASINSGGETQYF.

V usage is TRBV6-6 and J usage is TRBJ1-2; D unclear. The CDR3 consists of 14 residues. The germline V gene encodes CDR1 MNHNY and CDR2 SVGAGI (reference sequence). Trimming took 2 bases from V and 4 from J, leaving 11 bases between them. CDR3 sequence (DNA): TGTGCCAGCAGTTACGACCGACTAGGCTATGGCTACACCTTC. Its protein product is CASSYDRLGYGYTF.

CDR3 bases: TGTGCCAGCAGCTTAGGGACTAGCGGGGGGCGTACCGGGGAGCTGTTTTTT. This encodes CASSLGTSGGRTGELFF. The chain recombines TRBV7-9 with TRBJ2-2; 14 bases are a match to TRBD2. The CDR3 extends over 17 amino acids. Germline V CDR1 and CDR2: SEHNR, FQNEAQ (reference sequence). With 1 base clipped from V and 5 bases from J, the junction kept 3 bases outside the gene matches.

This chain joins TRBV18 and TRBJ2-7; 8 bases align to TRBD2. Germline V gene lookup returns CDR1 KGHSH and CDR2 LQKENI. J lost 6 bases, V lost 0 bases, and 10 bases had no gene match. The CDR3 extends over 16 amino acids. The CDR3 nucleotides read TGTGCCAGCTCACCACCACGGTCTGGACTAGCTTCCGAGCAGTACTTC. Protein: CASSPPRSGLASEQYF.

This clone was seen only a few times. The chain links TRBV5-6 to TRBJ2-7, with D possibly being TRBD2 (6 bases). Trimming stripped 7 bases from V and 3 bases from J, with 11 bases between. Germline loops: CDR1 SGHDT, CDR2 YYEEEE. There are 12 residues in the CDR3. CDR3 in amino acids: CASQMEGYEQYF. The DNA for the CDR3 is TGTGCCAGCCAAATGGAGGGCTACGAGCAGTACTTC.

The chain employs TRBV7-2 and TRBJ2-3, with D perhaps matching TRBD2 (6 bases). This CDR3 is 15 amino acids long. CDR1 is SGHTA and CDR2 is FQGNSA in the germline V gene. V was shortened by 5 bases and J by 1 base, with 13 bases between the two germline ends. This CDR3 reads CASSLRGKRTDTQYF. The CDR3 region has the DNA TGTGCCAGCAGCCTCCGGGGGAAGCGCACAGATACGCAGTATTTT.

V and J are TRBV6-2 or TRBV6-3 and TRBJ1-1; D is uncertain. The V and J ends lost 2 bases and 4 bases respectively, with 11 bases between them. The germline CDR1 and CDR2 sequences are MNHEY and SVGEGT. The CDR3 sequence is 14 residues long. CDR3 nucleotides: TGTGCCAGCAGTTACAACCGAGGAGGCACTGAAGCTTTCTTT. Protein sequence: CASSYNRGGTEAFF.